One T cell receptor beta chain is described in this entry. The source of the sample is a study of cytomegalovirus exposure and HLA in healthy donors. Amplification used 60 Vbeta primers and 13 Jbeta primers. Here immunoSEQ multiplex PCR was the method, and the copy in TCRdb shows in-frame clones only, minus some. The data show about 160,000 clones, roughly 87% seen once. Trimming took 0 bases from V and 5 from J, leaving 18 bases between them. CDR1 SGDLS and CDR2 YYNGEE come from the germline V gene. The CDR3 length is 16 residues. The sequenced material came from PBMCs. The sequence derives from a girl aged 5-17 years in good health and CMV-seropositive. This rearrangement joins TRBV9 to TRBJ2-7; D possibly corresponds to TRBD1 (5 bases). The CDR3 spells CASSVGAGARPHEQYF. In DNA form, the CDR3 reads TGTGCCAGCAGCGTAGGTGCTGGGGCCCGCCCACACGAGCAGTACTTC.